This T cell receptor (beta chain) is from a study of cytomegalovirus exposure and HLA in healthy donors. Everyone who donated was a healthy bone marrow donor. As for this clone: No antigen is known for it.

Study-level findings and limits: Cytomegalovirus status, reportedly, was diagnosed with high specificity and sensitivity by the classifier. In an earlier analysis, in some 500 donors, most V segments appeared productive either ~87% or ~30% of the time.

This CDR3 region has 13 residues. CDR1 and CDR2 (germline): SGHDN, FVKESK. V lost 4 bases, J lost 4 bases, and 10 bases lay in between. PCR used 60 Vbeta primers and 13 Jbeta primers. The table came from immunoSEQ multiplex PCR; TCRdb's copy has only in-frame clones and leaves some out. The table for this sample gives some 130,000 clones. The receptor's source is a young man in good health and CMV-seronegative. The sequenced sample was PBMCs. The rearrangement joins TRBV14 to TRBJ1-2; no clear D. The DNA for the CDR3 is TGTGCCAGCAGCCTGAAGACGGGCTATGGCTACACCTTC. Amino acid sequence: CASSLKTGYGYTF.